This T cell receptor beta chain stems from a study of blood T cell repertoires in COVID-19. Turning to the study itself: Recovered participants had two consecutive negative NP/OP PCR tests, healthcare professional clearance, or symptom resolution.

The CDR3 extends over 14 amino acids. The V end was cut by 6 bases, the J end by 1 base, with 13 bases between. The V gene's germline CDR1 is SNHLY and CDR2 FYNNEI. Measured with immunoSEQ multiplex PCR; TCRdb has only the in-frame clones, and not every one. The profile shows some 180,000 clones, 79% of them singletons. The cohort comprised adults aged 18 to 89 years residing in approximately 22 US areas. The chain employs TRBV2 and TRBJ2-7; the D gene is possibly TRBD1 (6 bases). The sequence was obtained from a woman in her sixties or seventies in a cohort exposed to, infected with or recovered from COVID-19 (not recorded which). Sequencing input: PBMCs or T cells enriched from blood (not recorded which). CDR3 sequence: CASRIGDISYEQYF. CDR3 DNA: TGTGCCAGCAGAATTGGGGACATTTCCTACGAGCAGTACTTC.